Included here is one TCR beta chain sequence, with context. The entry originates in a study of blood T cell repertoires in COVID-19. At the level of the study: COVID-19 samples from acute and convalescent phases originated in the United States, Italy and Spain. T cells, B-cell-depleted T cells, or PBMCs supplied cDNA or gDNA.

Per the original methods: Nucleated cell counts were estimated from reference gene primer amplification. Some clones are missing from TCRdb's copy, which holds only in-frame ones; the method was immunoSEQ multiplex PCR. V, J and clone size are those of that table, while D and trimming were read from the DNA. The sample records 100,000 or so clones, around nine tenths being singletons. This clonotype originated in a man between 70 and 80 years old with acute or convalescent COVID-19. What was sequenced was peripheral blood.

DNA for the CDR3: TGTGCCAGCGCGGTTGACTCACCCCTCCACTTT. Its protein product is CASAVDSPLHF. This chain uses TRBV28 with TRBJ1-6, with D hard to call. Trimming pared 8 bases from V and 10 bases from J, leaving 9 bases between. Germline values: CDR1 MDHEN, CDR2 SYDVKM. The CDR3 length is 11 residues.